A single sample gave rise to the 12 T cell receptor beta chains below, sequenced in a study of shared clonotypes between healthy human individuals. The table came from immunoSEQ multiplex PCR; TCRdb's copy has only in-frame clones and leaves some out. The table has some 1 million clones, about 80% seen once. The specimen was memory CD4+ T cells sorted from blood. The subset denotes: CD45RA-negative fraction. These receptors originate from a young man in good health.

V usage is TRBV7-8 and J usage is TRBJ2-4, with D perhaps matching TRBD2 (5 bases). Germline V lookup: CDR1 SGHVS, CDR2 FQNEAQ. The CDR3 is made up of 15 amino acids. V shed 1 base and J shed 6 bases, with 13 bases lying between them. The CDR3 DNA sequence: TGTGCCAGCAGCTTAGGGTCGGGCGGAGGAAACATTCAGTACTTC. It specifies CASSLGSGGGNIQYF.

CDR3 coding DNA: TGTGCCAGCAGCAAAGCGCCTAGCGGGAGGGCTCAAGAGACCCAGTACTTC. This sequence encodes CASSKAPSGRAQETQYF. This chain connects TRBV21-1 to TRBJ2-5; the D segment call TRBD2 is taken from the table without a DNA check. TRBV21-1 is annotated as a pseudogene. CDR3 size: 17 residues.

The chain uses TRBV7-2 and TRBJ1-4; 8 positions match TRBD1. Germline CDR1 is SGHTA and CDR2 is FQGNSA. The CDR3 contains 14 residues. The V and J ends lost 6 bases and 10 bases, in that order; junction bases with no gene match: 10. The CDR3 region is CASRPSGGMVKLFF. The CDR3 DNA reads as TGTGCCAGCAGGCCGTCAGGGGGCATGGTAAAACTGTTTTTT.

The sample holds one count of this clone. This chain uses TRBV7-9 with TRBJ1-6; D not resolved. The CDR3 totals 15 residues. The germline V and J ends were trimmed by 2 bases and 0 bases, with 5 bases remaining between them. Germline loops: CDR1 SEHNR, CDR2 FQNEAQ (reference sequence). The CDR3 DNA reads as TGTGCCAGCAGCTTACAGGACTCCTATAATTCACCCCTCCACTTT. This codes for CASSLQDSYNSPLHF.

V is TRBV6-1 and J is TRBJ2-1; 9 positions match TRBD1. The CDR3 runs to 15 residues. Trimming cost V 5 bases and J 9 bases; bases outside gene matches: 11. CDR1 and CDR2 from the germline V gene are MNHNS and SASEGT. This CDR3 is CASSTQTGGYGEQFF. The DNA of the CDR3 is TGTGCCAGCAGTACGCAGACAGGGGGGTATGGTGAGCAGTTCTTC.

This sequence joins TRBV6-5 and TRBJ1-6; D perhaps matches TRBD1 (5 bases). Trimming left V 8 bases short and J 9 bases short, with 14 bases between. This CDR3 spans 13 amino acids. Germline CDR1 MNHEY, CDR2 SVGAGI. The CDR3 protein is CASSGTGFSPLHF. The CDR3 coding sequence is TGTGCCAGCTCGGGGACGGGATTTTCACCCCTCCACTTT.

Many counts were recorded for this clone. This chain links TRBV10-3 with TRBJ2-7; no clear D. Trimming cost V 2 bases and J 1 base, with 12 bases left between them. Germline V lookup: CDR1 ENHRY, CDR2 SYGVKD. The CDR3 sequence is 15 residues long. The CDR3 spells CAISENPDGSYEQYF. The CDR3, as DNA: TGTGCCATCAGTGAGAATCCGGACGGATCCTACGAGCAGTACTTC.

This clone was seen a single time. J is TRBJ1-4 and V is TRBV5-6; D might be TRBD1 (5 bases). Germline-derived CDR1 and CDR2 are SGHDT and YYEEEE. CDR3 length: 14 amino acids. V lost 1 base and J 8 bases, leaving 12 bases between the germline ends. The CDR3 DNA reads TGTGCCAGCAGCTTGACGGGAAGGGACGAAAAACTGTTTTTT. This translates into CASSLTGRDEKLFF.

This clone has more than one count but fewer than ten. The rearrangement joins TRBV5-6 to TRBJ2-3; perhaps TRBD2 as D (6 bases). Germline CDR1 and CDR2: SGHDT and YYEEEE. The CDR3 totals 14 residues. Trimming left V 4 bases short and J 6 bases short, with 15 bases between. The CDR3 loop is CASSRRDSEDTQYF. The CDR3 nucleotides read TGTGCCAGCAGCCGCCGGGACTCAGAGGATACGCAGTATTTT.

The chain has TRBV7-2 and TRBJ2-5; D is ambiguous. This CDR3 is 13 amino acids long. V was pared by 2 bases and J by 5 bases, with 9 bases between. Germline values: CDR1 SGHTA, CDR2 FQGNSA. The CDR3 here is CASSLQGVETQYF. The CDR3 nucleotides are TGTGCCAGCAGCTTACAAGGTGTTGAGACCCAGTACTTC.

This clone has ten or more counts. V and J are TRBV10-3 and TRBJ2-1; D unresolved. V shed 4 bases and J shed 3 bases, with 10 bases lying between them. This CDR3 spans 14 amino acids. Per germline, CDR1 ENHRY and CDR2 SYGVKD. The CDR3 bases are TGTGCCATCAGTGTAGAGGTTGGCTACAATGAGCAGTTCTTC. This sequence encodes CAISVEVGYNEQFF.

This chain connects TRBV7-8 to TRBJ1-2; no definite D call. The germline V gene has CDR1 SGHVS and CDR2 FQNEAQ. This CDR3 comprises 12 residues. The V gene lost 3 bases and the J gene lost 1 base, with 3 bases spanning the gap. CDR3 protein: CASSFVNYGYTF. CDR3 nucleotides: TGTGCCAGCAGCTTTGTTAACTATGGCTACACCTTC.